The present TCR beta chain was sequenced within a study of beta chain features in type 1 diabetes. Notes on the study in general: Within each of all four CD4+ subsets, Type 1 diabetes patients had TCRB CDR3s that were moderately but significantly shorter.

Per the germline V gene, CDR1 is MDHEN and CDR2 is SYDVKM. The CDR3 has 16 amino acids. Trimming removed 5 bases at V and 3 bases at J, with 17 bases between. This clone was picked up a small number of times. The antigen is undetermined. The whole isolated RNA underwent reverse transcription, so sequencing captured expressed TCRB transcripts. There were about 3.57 million reads on average in the naive, central memory and regulatory T cell samples. Assay: immunoSEQ multiplex PCR; the TCRdb copy retains only in-frame clones and omits some. The sample contains around 250,000 clones, about 23% of which appear only once.

Input material: naive CD4+ T cells from blood. This TCR derives from a woman aged 25 to 39 with type 1 diabetes. The chain couples TRBV28 to TRBJ2-1, with no clear D. For the CDR3, the DNA is TGTGCCAGCAGTCCGGCCTCTGGCGGATACTACAATGAGCAGTTCTTC. Translation: CASSPASGGYYNEQFF.